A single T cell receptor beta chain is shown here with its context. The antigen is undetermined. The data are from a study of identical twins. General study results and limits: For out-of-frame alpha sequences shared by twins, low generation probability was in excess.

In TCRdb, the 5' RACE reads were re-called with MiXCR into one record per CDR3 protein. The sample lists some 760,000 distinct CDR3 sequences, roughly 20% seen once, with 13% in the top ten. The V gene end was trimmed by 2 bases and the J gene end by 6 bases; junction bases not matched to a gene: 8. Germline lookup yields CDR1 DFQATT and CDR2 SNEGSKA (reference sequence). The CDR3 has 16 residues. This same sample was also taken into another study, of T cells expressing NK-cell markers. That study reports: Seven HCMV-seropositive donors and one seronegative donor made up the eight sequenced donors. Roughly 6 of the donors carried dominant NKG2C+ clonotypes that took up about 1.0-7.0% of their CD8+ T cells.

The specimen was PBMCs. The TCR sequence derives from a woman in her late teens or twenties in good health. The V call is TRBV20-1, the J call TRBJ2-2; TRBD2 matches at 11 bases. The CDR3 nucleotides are TGCAGTGCTAGACCACCCGGGACTAGCGGTCCCGGGGAGCTGTTTTTT. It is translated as CSARPPGTSGPGELFF.